The TCR beta chain described here comes from a study of T-cell memory formation after mild COVID-19 (dated by TCRdb to the early 2020s). Background on the whole study: TCR sequence clusters from the two donors were found to be largely donor specific. The cohort comprised two young, previously healthy adult volunteers, one female and one male. In a couple of donors, T-cell clones that expanded and contracted after mild COVID-19 were tracked by sequencing TCRalpha and TCRbeta repertoires over time. What the study reported, not specific to this receptor: Whether the second-wave clones peaking on day 37 were SARS-CoV-2 specific was not confirmed. The study included only a couple of mild cases, and larger cohorts that include severe cases with pre-infection samples were judged to be necessary. Balanced CD4/CD8 phenotypes were observed for clones contracting from day 15 to 85, whereas a bias towards CD4+ was observed for a second wave of clones expanding from day 15 to 37. Some responding clones were detected in pre-infection memory, which suggested that pre-existing cross-reactive memory T cells had joined the SARS-CoV-2 response. Contracting CD4+ clones appeared mostly in the CM and EM memory subsets, whereas CD8+ clones were enriched in EMRA.

For sequencing, an Illumina NovaSeq 6000 was employed. Using 5'RACE with constant-segment primers, TCRalpha and TCRbeta cDNA libraries were constructed, with sample barcodes and unique molecular identifiers added in the process. RNA was extracted from every sample with Trizol reagent. The libraries were amplified in two PCR steps, and the second step added a second sample barcode and Illumina TruSeq adapters. The libraries were sequenced on an Illumina NovaSeq using 2 x 150 bp paired-end reads. The study's own analysis went as follows. With migec v1.2.7, reads were demultiplexed and then collapsed into UMI-guided consensus sequences. Using mixcr v2.1.11, UMI consensuses were aligned to TRA and TRB V and J templates and then assembled into clonotypes. Clonotypes were classified as expanded or contracted when called significant by both edgeR and NoisET, with noise models trained on biological replicates. For edgeR calls, the thresholds were a false discovery rate-adjusted p below 0.01 and a log2 fold-change of 1. As an exploratory analysis of dynamics, max-normalized trajectories of the 1000 most abundant clonotypes were examined by PCA with hierarchical clustering. Separately sequenced CD4+ and CD8+ repertoires were used to assign the CD4 or CD8 phenotype of responding clones. The raw public reads went through TCRdb reprocessing: fastp at Q25, MiXCR clone calling, in-frame beta chains kept. Rows merge per CDR3 protein into single entries with the most common DNA and genes. These V and J calls derive from TCRdb rather than the authors' analysis. This sample holds approximately 580,000 distinct CDR3 sequences; roughly 22% were observed only once. Around 13% of the sample is in the top ten clones.

Ficoll-Paque density gradient centrifugation was the method used to isolate PBMCs. This clonotype occurred a few times. Its recognized antigen is unknown. Base qualities were left out, and no much larger clone turns up one base away. The CDR3 spans 15 residues, from the cysteine through the phenylalanine. Only the CDR3 DNA is retained, 45 bases long and in frame from the first base. Unmatched junction bases come to 11, with V trimmed by 9 bases and J by 3 bases. This clonotype was sampled from an adult woman who had mild COVID-19 (a few samples of this study predate the infection). The sample titles of this study are shuffled in the database, so cell type and time point are left out; the donor was told from shared clones. This sequence uses TRBV12-3 or TRBV12-4 and TRBJ1-3, with 7 central nucleotides matching TRBD1. Source material: PBMCs or a T cell subset sorted from them (not recorded which). The nucleotide sequence reads TGTGCCAGTAAAAGAGAGGGGGCTGTTGGAAACACCATATATTTT. Its protein is CASKREGAVGNTIYF.